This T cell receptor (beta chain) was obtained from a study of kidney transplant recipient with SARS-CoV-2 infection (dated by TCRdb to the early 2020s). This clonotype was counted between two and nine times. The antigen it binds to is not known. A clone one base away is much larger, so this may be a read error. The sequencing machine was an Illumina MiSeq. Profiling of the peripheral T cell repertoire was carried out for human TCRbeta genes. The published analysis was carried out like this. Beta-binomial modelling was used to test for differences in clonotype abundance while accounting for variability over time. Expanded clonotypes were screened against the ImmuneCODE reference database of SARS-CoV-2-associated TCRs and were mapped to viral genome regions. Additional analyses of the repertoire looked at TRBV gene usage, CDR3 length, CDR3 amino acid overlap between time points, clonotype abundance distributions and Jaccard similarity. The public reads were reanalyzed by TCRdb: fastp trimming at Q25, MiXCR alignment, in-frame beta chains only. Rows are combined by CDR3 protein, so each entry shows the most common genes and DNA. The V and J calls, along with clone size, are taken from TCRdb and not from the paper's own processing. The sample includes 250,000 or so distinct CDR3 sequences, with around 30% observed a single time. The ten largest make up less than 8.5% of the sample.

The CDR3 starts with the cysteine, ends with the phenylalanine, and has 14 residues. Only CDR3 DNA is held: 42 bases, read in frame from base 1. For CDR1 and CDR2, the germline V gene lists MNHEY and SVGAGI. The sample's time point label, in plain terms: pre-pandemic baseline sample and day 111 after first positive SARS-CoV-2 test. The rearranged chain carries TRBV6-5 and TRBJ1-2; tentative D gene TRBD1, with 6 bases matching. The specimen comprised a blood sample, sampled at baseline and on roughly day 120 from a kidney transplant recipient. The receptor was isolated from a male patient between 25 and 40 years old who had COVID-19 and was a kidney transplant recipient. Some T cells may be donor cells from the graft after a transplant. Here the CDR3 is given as CASSYGEGGYGHTF. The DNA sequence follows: TGTGCCAGCAGTTACGGCGAGGGGGGGTATGGCCACACCTTC.